This T cell receptor (beta chain) was retrieved from a study of blood T cells in healthy people across ages. Study observations and caveats: With age, beta diversity per million T cells declined roughly linearly, significantly by 40.

Points on this clonotype: Its antigen remains unidentified.

The CDR3 loop spans 13 amino acids. V was cut by 0 bases and J by 5 bases, with 11 bases left in between. From germline, CDR1 is DFQATT and CDR2 SNEGSKA (reference sequence). The second PCR ran roughly 7 to 12 cycles with a sample-barcoded 5' primer and J-beta primers. TCRdb re-analysed the 5' RACE reads in MiXCR, keeping a single row per CDR3 protein. This table has some 710,000 distinct CDR3 sequences, less than 60% appearing once. Sequencing was carried out using blood. The TCR was taken from an elderly man in good health. This chain connects TRBV20-1 to TRBJ2-7, with D unclear. This CDR3 is CSARDSGIHEQYF. The CDR3 DNA follows: TGCAGTGCTAGAGATTCAGGTATCCACGAGCAGTACTTC.